This T cell receptor (beta chain) originates from a study of T-cell memory formation after mild COVID-19. Study as a whole: TCR clusters were mostly confined to one donor each.

From the 5' RACE reads, TCRdb called clonotypes with MiXCR, one entry per CDR3 protein. The sample includes some 40,000 distinct CDR3 sequences, 7.3% of them seen just once. The receptor comes from a man between 18 and 29 years old who had mild COVID-19 (a few samples of this study predate the infection). Cell type and time point are not known. The specimen sequenced was PBMCs or a T cell subset sorted from them (not recorded which).

CDR3 loop: CASSPRGGRNTGELFF. In nucleotides, the CDR3 is TGTGCCAGCAGCCCGAGAGGCGGTAGGAACACCGGGGAGCTGTTTTTT. The chain links TRBV4-2 to TRBJ2-2; no clear D. V was pared by 4 bases and J by 1 base, with 13 bases between. The CDR3 is 16 amino acids. CDR1 is LGHNA, CDR2 YNFKEQ, per germline.